This T cell receptor beta chain is drawn from a study of T cell changes during pregnancy in multiple sclerosis. This CDR3 comprises 14 residues. Germline V lookup: CDR1 SEHNR, CDR2 FQNEAQ (reference sequence). Germline trimming cut 5 bases from V and 11 bases from J; bases unmatched to any gene: 14. Clones were read by immunoSEQ multiplex PCR, and TCRdb kept only the in-frame ones, dropping some. Of 95,000 to 110,000 clones in the sample, 85% to 95% were seen once. This chain joins TRBV7-9 and TRBJ1-1, with 7 bases lining up with TRBD1. The material was peripheral blood, obtained in the third trimester of pregnancy. This TCR was recovered from a female donor in good health, enrolled as a control in a pregnancy study. Here the CDR3 DNA reads TGTGCCAGCAGCCTAACTAGGGACAGCTCTTCTGCTTTCTTT. Residues: CASSLTRDSSSAFF.